The following is a T cell receptor beta chain sequence with its context. Its antigen is as yet unknown. This entry belongs to a study of long-term antiretroviral therapy in people with HIV. Study-level findings and limits: Despite increasing after ART, diversity remained lower than that of transplant donor controls. Controls exceeded HIV repertoires in CDR3 length range.

The CDR3 totals 18 residues. The germline V gene has CDR1 LGHNT and CDR2 FRNRAP. V lost 7 bases, J lost 0 bases, and 22 bases lay in between. The assay, immunoSEQ v3.0, was run at survey level. Using immunoSEQ multiplex PCR, the repertoire was profiled, and TCRdb retains in-frame clones only, with some absent. Altogether about 40,000 clones are present, more than 70% being singletons, with the ten largest covering about 5.7%. V and J are TRBV12-5 and TRBJ1-5; D call uncertain. The TCR originated in a woman in her 50s with HIV. Sequencing was performed on unsorted PBMCs, taken 3.1 years after starting antiretroviral therapy. In DNA, the CDR3 is TGTGCTAGTGCCCATGAGCGGGAACTACCCCTTAGCAATCAGCCCCAGCATTTT. This gives the protein CASAHERELPLSNQPQHF. Supplemented by reference TRBV12-5 and TRBJ1-5, the full variable domain reads DARVTQTPRHKVTEMGQEVTMRCQPILGHNTVFWYRQTMMQGLELLAYFRNRAPLDDSGMPKDRFSAEMPDATLATLKIQPSEPRDSAVYFCASAHERELPLSNQPQHFGDGTRLSIL.